The 18 T cell receptor beta chains listed next were all sequenced from one sample in a study of identifying expanded T cells in peripheral blood. Method: immunoSEQ multiplex PCR; TCRdb's copy keeps in-frame clones and lacks some. The sample consists of approximately 100,000 clones, 88% of them appearing once. The sequenced material came from blood. The receptor set was obtained from a person aged 18 to 75 in good health.

The chain joins TRBV9 to TRBJ1-1; the D gene is possibly TRBD1 (6 bases). Trimming took 2 bases from V and 4 from J, leaving 15 bases between them. The length of the CDR3 is 15 residues. Germline V CDR1 and CDR2: SGDLS, YYNGEE. Written as DNA, the CDR3 is TGTGCCAGCAGCGTCTCAGGGGTAGGCGGCACTGAAGCTTTCTTT. Its protein is CASSVSGVGGTEAFF. The entire variable domain, with the rest obtained from reference TRBV9 and TRBJ1-1, is as follows: DSGVTQTPKHLITATGQRVTLRCSPRSGDLSVYWYQQSLDQGLQFLIQYYNGEERAKGNILERFSAQQFPDLHSELNLSSLELGDSALYFCASSVSGVGGTEAFFGQGTRLTVV.

The chain's CDR3 is CASRVSGANVLTF. The CDR3 nucleotides are TGTGCCAGCAGGGTCTCTGGGGCCAACGTCCTGACTTTC. The chain carries TRBV27 and TRBJ2-6; unclear D gene. The CDR3 has 13 amino acids. Germline V gene lookup returns CDR1 MNHEY and CDR2 SMNVEV (reference sequence). The V end was cut by 6 bases, the J end by 0 bases, with 3 bases between.

CDR3 loop: CASSQGPPRDYEQYF. Here the CDR3 DNA reads TGTGCCAGCAGCCAAGGACCCCCGAGGGACTACGAGCAGTACTTC. The rearrangement links TRBV28 to TRBJ2-7; a possible D gene is TRBD2 (5 bases). Germline V gives CDR1 MDHEN, CDR2 SYDVKM. Between the trimmed V and J ends, which lost 6 bases and 3 bases, there was a span of 18 bases. This CDR3 contains 15 residues.

The chain couples TRBV6-5 to TRBJ2-1, with D possibly matching TRBD2 (5 bases). The CDR3 has 15 amino acids. The germline V gene encodes CDR1 MNHEY and CDR2 SVGAGI. Deletions cut 2 bases from V and 1 base from J, with 9 bases between. The CDR3 DNA reads as TGTGCCAGCAGTTACGAGGGCCGGTCCTACAATGAGCAGTTCTTC. It encodes CASSYEGRSYNEQFF.

V gene TRBV5-1 combines with J gene TRBJ2-2; TRBD2 matches at 12 bases. Germline V gene data show CDR1 as SGHRS and CDR2 as YFSETQ. Germline trimming cut 1 base from V and 5 bases from J; bases unmatched to any gene: 6. This CDR3 is 17 amino acids long. The CDR3 spells CASSLLLAGGRTGELFF. CDR3 DNA: TGCGCCAGCAGCTTGTTACTAGCGGGGGGCCGAACCGGGGAGCTGTTTTTT.

This chain links TRBV2 with TRBJ2-7, with D maybe TRBD2 (5 bases). With 7 bases removed from V and 0 bases from J, the gap between germline ends came to 13 bases. This CDR3 has 14 residues. CDR1 is SNHLY, CDR2 FYNNEI, per germline. The CDR3 coding sequence is TGTGCCAGCAACCGACCCGGGGACTCCTACGAGCAGTACTTC. Residues: CASNRPGDSYEQYF. Full variable domain (missing parts from reference TRBV2 and TRBJ2-7): EPEVTQTPSHQVTQMGQEVILRCVPISNHLYFYWYRQILGQKVEFLVSFYNNEISEKSEIFDDQFSVERPDGSNFTLKIRSTKLEDSAMYFCASNRPGDSYEQYFGPGTRLTVT.

The genes are TRBV7-9 and TRBJ1-2, with no clear D. The V and J ends lost 5 bases and 7 bases respectively, with 17 bases between them. The CDR3 spans 14 residues. Germline V gene data show CDR1 as SEHNR and CDR2 as FQNEAQ (reference sequence). The CDR3 DNA sequence: TGTGCCAGCAGCCCTCAGACCGGCCGGGCTGGCTACACCTTC. Translation: CASSPQTGRAGYTF.

The chain combines TRBV7-2 with TRBJ2-6, with a possible D match to TRBD2 (6 bases). This CDR3 is built from 17 residues. Germline V gene data show CDR1 as SGHTA and CDR2 as FQGNSA. Trimming stripped 2 bases from V and 3 bases from J, with 14 bases between. The CDR3 loop reads CASSLRRDRYGANVLTF. In DNA, the CDR3 is TGTGCCAGCAGCTTAAGGAGGGATCGGTATGGGGCCAACGTCCTGACTTTC.

The V gene is TRBV5-4, the J gene TRBJ1-3; D call uncertain. Germline CDR1 and CDR2: SGHNT and YYREEE (reference sequence). V lost 0 bases to trimming and J lost 0 bases, with 13 bases between them. This CDR3 has 17 residues. In DNA form, the CDR3 reads TGTGCCAGCAGCTTGGAGGGTTCTCTCCTCTCTGGAAACACCATATATTTT. It is translated as CASSLEGSLLSGNTIYF.

J is TRBJ1-2 and V is TRBV14, with unresolved D. This CDR3 has 14 residues. CDR1 is SGHDN, CDR2 FVKESK, per germline. The V end lost 0 bases, the J end lost 4 bases, and 9 bases lay between the germline ends. The CDR3 nucleotides are TGTGCCAGCAGCCAAGATACAAAGGGCTATGGCTACACCTTC. Encoded protein: CASSQDTKGYGYTF.

The chain combines TRBV6-4 with TRBJ1-2, with D uncertain. Germline assignment: CDR1 MRHNA and CDR2 SNTAGT. V shed 2 bases and J shed 7 bases, with 14 bases lying between them. The CDR3 is 14 residues long. DNA of the CDR3: TGTGCCAGCAGTGACCCAGGTGTTTCTAGTGGCTACACCTTC. Encoded protein: CASSDPGVSSGYTF.

This clone was picked up one time. The gene calls are TRBV14 and TRBJ1-1; no clear D. The CDR3 contains 14 residues. With 1 base removed from V and 2 bases from J, the gap between germline ends came to 8 bases. Germline loops: CDR1 SGHDN, CDR2 FVKESK. The CDR3 loop reads CASSQGQANTEAFF. For the CDR3, the DNA is TGTGCCAGCAGCCAAGGGCAGGCTAACACTGAAGCTTTCTTT.

A single count supports this clone. This rearrangement joins TRBV28 to TRBJ2-7; no clear D gene. The V gene lost 5 bases and the J gene lost 4 bases, with 3 bases spanning the gap. Germline CDR1 and CDR2: MDHEN and SYDVKM. There are 10 residues in the CDR3. CDR3 region: CASSGYEQYF. CDR3 sequence (DNA): TGTGCCAGCAGTGGTTACGAGCAGTACTTC.

The chain has TRBV28 and TRBJ1-2; D is unclear. V lost 5 bases and J lost 6, with 16 bases in between. The germline CDR1 and CDR2 sequences are MDHEN and SYDVKM. The CDR3 is 14 amino acids. In nucleotides, the CDR3 is TGTGCCAGCAGTCTTACAGCCCGAGGCAATGGCTACACCTTC. Amino acid sequence: CASSLTARGNGYTF.

As DNA, the CDR3 is TGTGCCAGTAGTGCGAATCCGGGACAGGGGGTTTCCTACGAGCAGTACTTC. This codes for CASSANPGQGVSYEQYF. This rearrangement joins TRBV19 to TRBJ2-7; 11 nucleotides match TRBD1. There are 17 residues in the CDR3. Unmatched junction bases numbered 10, after V lost 5 bases and J lost 1 base. The germline CDR1 and CDR2 sequences are LNHDA and SQIVND (reference sequence).

The CDR3 is CASSSISNQPQHF. DNA of the CDR3: TGTGCCAGCAGTTCCATTAGCAATCAGCCCCAGCATTTT. V gene TRBV2 combines with J gene TRBJ1-5; D unclear. The CDR3 extends over 13 amino acids. Trimming left V 5 bases short and J 0 bases short, with 5 bases between. The germline CDR1 and CDR2 sequences are SNHLY and FYNNEI.

This chain links TRBV6-5 with TRBJ1-6; D not resolved. This CDR3 contains 15 residues. The V end was cut by 6 bases, the J end by 6 bases, with 15 bases between. Germline V gives CDR1 MNHEY, CDR2 SVGAGI. The CDR3 reads CASSPLFTANSPLHF. DNA of the CDR3: TGTGCCAGCAGCCCGCTGTTTACGGCTAATTCACCCCTCCACTTT.

The chain links TRBV30 to TRBJ2-7; maybe TRBD1 (7 bases). This CDR3 is 15 amino acids long. Germline V gene data show CDR1 as GTSNPN and CDR2 as SVGIG (reference sequence). V dropped 3 bases and J dropped 1 base, with 16 bases sitting between them. The DNA for the CDR3 is TGTGCCTGGAGAGTGGGACAGCGGGCTTCCTACGAGCAGTACTTC. Its protein product is CAWRVGQRASYEQYF.